The 31 T cell receptor beta chains reported below all come from one sample, sequenced in a study of beta chain features in type 1 diabetes. As every portion of the isolated RNA was reverse transcribed, the sequencing read expressed TCRB transcripts. Profiling relied on immunoSEQ multiplex PCR, and the TCRdb table lists in-frame clones only, not all of them. In the table there are around 400,000 clones, roughly an eighth of which are singletons. Sequencing was performed on naive CD4+ T cells from blood. Receptors originate from a man in his late teens or twenties in good health.

This clone was detected only a few times. The chain combines TRBV2 with TRBJ2-5; tentatively, D is TRBD1 (6 bases). Germline CDR1 is SNHLY and CDR2 is FYNNEI. V dropped 8 bases and J dropped 4 bases, with 11 bases sitting between them. There are 12 residues in the CDR3. CDR3 protein: CASDEQGETQYF. The DNA of the CDR3 is TGTGCCAGCGACGAACAGGGAGAGACCCAGTACTTC.

The CDR3 protein is CASSPRTRRGGQADTQYF. Written as DNA, the CDR3 is TGTGCCAGCAGCCCGCGAACTCGGCGGGGGGGCCAGGCAGATACGCAGTATTTT. V is TRBV7-8 and J is TRBJ2-3, with TRBD2 matching over 9 bases. The CDR3 covers 18 residues. Unmatched junction bases numbered 16, after V lost 5 bases and J lost 4 bases. Germline assignment: CDR1 SGHVS and CDR2 FQNEAQ.

The rearrangement links TRBV7-7 to TRBJ2-2, with 8 bases lining up with TRBD1. This CDR3 has 16 residues. Germline trimming cut 4 bases from V and 0 bases from J; bases unmatched to any gene: 4. Germline V CDR1 and CDR2: SSHAT, FNYEAQ (reference sequence). Written as DNA, the CDR3 is TGTGCCAGCAGCTCTCAGACAGGGGCGAACACCGGGGAGCTGTTTTTT. It codes for CASSSQTGANTGELFF.

The chain employs TRBV5-1 and TRBJ2-7, with 7 bases aligning to TRBD1. V lost 4 bases to trimming and J lost 7 bases; unmatched junction nucleotides: 11. Germline CDR1 reads SGHRS; CDR2 reads YFSETQ. This CDR3 comprises 14 residues. In nucleotides, the CDR3 is TGCGCCAGCAGCCGAGGGACAGCCACGACGGAGCAGTACTTC. Its translation: CASSRGTATTEQYF.

This chain links TRBV10-3 with TRBJ1-5; D not certain. V gave up 5 bases and J gave up 8 bases, with 13 bases separating them. CDR3 size: 13 residues. Germline CDR1 ENHRY, CDR2 SYGVKD. The CDR3 DNA is TGTGCCATCAGTACGAGGACGGAGGAGCCCCAGCATTTT. Encoded protein: CAISTRTEEPQHF.

V usage is TRBV9 and J usage is TRBJ1-2; TRBD1 aligns across 7 bases. The CDR3 spans 17 residues. CDR1 and CDR2 (germline): SGDLS, YYNGEE. Trimming took 4 bases from V and 0 from J; bases not matched to a gene: 12. CDR3 residues: CASSPRTGEFTNYGYTF. As DNA, the CDR3 is TGTGCCAGCAGCCCAAGGACAGGCGAATTTACTAACTATGGCTACACCTTC.

The chain employs TRBV5-6 and TRBJ1-1; TRBD1 aligns across 9 bases. The V gene's germline CDR1 is SGHDT and CDR2 YYEEEE. The CDR3 is 16 amino acids. V was clipped by 5 bases and J by 0 bases; unmatched bases: 8. CDR3 DNA: TGTGCCAGCAGTTCCGGGACAGGGAGAATGAACACTGAAGCTTTCTTT. This encodes CASSSGTGRMNTEAFF.

J is TRBJ2-3 and V is TRBV7-2; 8 bases match TRBD2. V gave up 2 bases and J gave up 4 bases; unmatched junction bases: 17. Per the germline V gene, CDR1 is SGHTA and CDR2 is FQGNSA. This CDR3 spans 19 amino acids. CDR3 loop: CASSLSSPGLVRAADTQYF. Written as DNA, the CDR3 is TGTGCCAGCAGCTTAAGTTCGCCGGGACTAGTAAGGGCGGCAGATACGCAGTATTTT.

The chain recombines TRBV5-1 with TRBJ2-1; TRBD2 matches at 9 bases. Germline V gives CDR1 SGHRS, CDR2 YFSETQ. The CDR3 length is 16 residues. The V segment lost 1 base and the J segment 5 bases; nucleotides outside the gene matches: 7. Here the CDR3 DNA reads TGCGCCAGCAGCTTGTATCTAGCGGGGACGAACAATGAGCAGTTCTTC. Its translation is CASSLYLAGTNNEQFF.

This clone was seen a handful of times. The chain joins TRBV29-1 to TRBJ2-1; 12 nucleotides line up with TRBD2. This CDR3 comprises 15 residues. V lost 7 bases and J lost 7; bases outside the gene matches: 11. Looked up from germline, CDR1 is SQVTM and CDR2 is ANQGSEA. The CDR3 loop reads CSAGRLAGVYNEQFF. The CDR3 DNA follows: TGCAGCGCCGGACGACTAGCGGGAGTTTATAATGAGCAGTTCTTC.

This clone was counted only a few times. The chain carries TRBV28 and TRBJ2-7; TRBD2 might be the D (7 bases). The CDR3 has 14 amino acids. Germline V gives CDR1 MDHEN, CDR2 SYDVKM. Trimming took 4 bases from V and 4 from J, leaving 14 bases between them. CDR3 amino acids: CASSSGGPGYEQYF. In DNA form, the CDR3 reads TGTGCCAGCAGTTCCGGGGGGCCAGGATACGAGCAGTACTTC.

For this clone: At the DNA level, this CDR3 is encoded by other sequences in the same sample as well. The chain is built from TRBV7-3 and TRBJ1-1; D perhaps matches TRBD1 (6 bases). The germline V and J ends were trimmed by 3 bases and 1 base, with 6 bases remaining between them. Germline values: CDR1 SGHTA, CDR2 FQGTGA. CDR3 size: 13 residues. The CDR3 loop is CASSLDRNTEAFF. The CDR3 nucleotides are TGTGCCAGCAGCTTGGACAGGAACACTGAAGCTTTCTTT.

The V gene is TRBV5-6, the J gene TRBJ2-7; D ambiguous. The germline CDR1 and CDR2 sequences are SGHDT and YYEEEE. Trimming took off 4 bases at V and 7 bases at J, with 15 bases between the two ends. This CDR3 region has 13 residues. CDR3 DNA: TGTGCCAGCAGCCTCTACCCTCCCTGGGAGCAGTACTTC. Encoded protein: CASSLYPPWEQYF.

This clone was counted only a few times. The rearrangement links TRBV5-4 to TRBJ2-7; the D gene is possibly TRBD2 (7 bases). CDR3 size: 15 residues. Deletions cut 5 bases from V and 1 base from J, with 16 bases between. Germline V gene sequence: CDR1 SGHNT, CDR2 YYREEE (reference sequence). The CDR3 region has the DNA TGTGCCAGCAGTCCAGGAGGGGGGGCATCCTACGAGCAGTACTTC. Protein sequence: CASSPGGGASYEQYF.

The CDR3 spells CASSFLTGGGEKLFF. The CDR3 nucleotides are TGCGCCAGCAGCTTCCTGACAGGGGGCGGCGAAAAACTGTTTTTT. The J gene is TRBJ1-4, the V gene TRBV5-1; 10 bases are shared with TRBD1. From germline, CDR1 is SGHRS and CDR2 YFSETQ. This CDR3 has 15 residues. Losses at the gene ends were 2 bases for V and 8 bases for J; bases not matched to a gene: 6. Together with reference TRBV5-1 and TRBJ1-4, the CDR3 gives the full variable domain: KAGVTQTPRYLIKTRGQQVTLSCSPISGHRSVSWYQQTPGQGLQFLFEYFSETQRNKGNFPGRFSGRQFSNSRSEMNVSTLELGDSALYLCASSFLTGGGEKLFFGSGTQLSVL.

This clone has only a few counts. This sequence joins TRBV2 and TRBJ2-3; 10 bases fit TRBD2. CDR1 is SNHLY and CDR2 is FYNNEI in the germline V gene. The CDR3 contains 16 residues. Trimming at V came to 2 bases and at J to 0 bases, leaving 2 bases not matched to a gene. CDR3 loop: CASSELAGASTDTQYF. The CDR3 DNA is TGTGCCAGCAGTGAACTAGCGGGAGCTAGCACAGATACGCAGTATTTT. The full variable domain, completed using reference TRBV2 and TRBJ2-3, is EPEVTQTPSHQVTQMGQEVILRCVPISNHLYFYWYRQILGQKVEFLVSFYNNEISEKSEIFDDQFSVERPDGSNFTLKIRSTKLEDSAMYFCASSELAGASTDTQYFGPGTRLTVL.

This clone was counted between two and nine times. This chain connects TRBV18 to TRBJ1-6; TRBD1 matches at 9 bases. Losses at the gene ends were 1 base for V and 8 bases for J; bases not matched to a gene: 3. The CDR3 runs to 15 residues. CDR1 is KGHSH and CDR2 is LQKENI in the germline V gene. The CDR3 here is CASSPRGQGDSPLHF. In DNA, the CDR3 is TGTGCCAGCTCACCACGGGGACAGGGAGATTCACCCCTCCACTTT.

This clone appeared a few times. V is TRBV7-2 and J is TRBJ2-7; the D gene is possibly TRBD1 (5 bases). Germline V lookup: CDR1 SGHTA, CDR2 FQGNSA. Between the trimmed V and J ends, which lost 0 bases and 12 bases, there was a span of 12 bases. The CDR3 is 12 residues long. The CDR3 protein is CASSLASQGLYF. In DNA form, the CDR3 reads TGTGCCAGCAGCTTAGCTTCCCAGGGTCTGTACTTC.

This chain uses TRBV19 with TRBJ2-7; 7 bases align to TRBD1. CDR3 length: 14 amino acids. Germline CDR1 is LNHDA and CDR2 is SQIVND (reference sequence). After removal of 8 bases from V and 0 bases from J, the junction contained 7 bases not matched to a gene. The CDR3 nucleotides are TGTGCCAGTCGGACAGGACAGGCCTCCTACGAGCAGTACTTC. Translation gives CASRTGQASYEQYF.

Comment on this clone: At the DNA level, this CDR3 is encoded by other sequences in the same sample as well. The chain has TRBV30 and TRBJ1-2; D is uncertain. Trimming pared 0 bases from V and 3 bases from J, leaving 5 bases between. Germline V gives CDR1 GTSNPN, CDR2 SVGIG (reference sequence). The CDR3 contains 12 residues. For the CDR3, the DNA is TGTGCCTGGAGTGTCTCCGACTATGGCTACACCTTC. It is translated as CAWSVSDYGYTF.

A few counts support this clone. The V and J genes are TRBV30 and TRBJ2-5, with D perhaps matching TRBD1 (5 bases). Germline lookup yields CDR1 GTSNPN and CDR2 SVGIG (reference sequence). The CDR3 contains 12 residues. V gave up 3 bases and J gave up 5 bases, with 10 bases separating them. The chain's CDR3 is CAWSREGETQYF. CDR3 bases: TGTGCCTGGAGCAGGGAAGGGGAGACCCAGTACTTC.

The CDR3 bases are TGTGCCAGTAGTCGAACATCACAAGAGACCCAGTACTTC. It codes for CASSRTSQETQYF. The chain combines TRBV19 with TRBJ2-5; D is unresolved. In germline, CDR1 is LNHDA, CDR2 SQIVND (reference sequence). V dropped 5 bases and J dropped 2 bases, with 9 bases sitting between them. The CDR3 has 13 residues.

J is TRBJ2-1 and V is TRBV7-8, with D tentatively TRBD2 (6 bases). Germline lookup yields CDR1 SGHVS and CDR2 FQNEAQ. The CDR3 has 13 amino acids. V dropped 4 bases and J dropped 4 bases, with 8 bases sitting between them. The CDR3 protein is CASSSGLYNEQFF. The CDR3 DNA is TGTGCCAGCAGCTCGGGACTTTACAATGAGCAGTTCTTC.

The chain combines TRBV6-1 with TRBJ1-5; no clear D. The germline V gene encodes CDR1 MNHNS and CDR2 SASEGT. The V end lost 3 bases, the J end lost 5 bases, and 5 bases lay between the germline ends. This CDR3 is 12 amino acids long. The CDR3 loop reads CASSDQDQPQHF. The CDR3, as DNA: TGTGCCAGCAGTGATCAGGATCAGCCCCAGCATTTT.

The chain employs TRBV4-1 and TRBJ2-7; TRBD2 matches 14 bases. V shed 3 bases and J 3 bases; nucleotides not matched to a gene: 4. The CDR3 has 16 amino acids. Germline CDR1 and CDR2: MGHRA and YSYEKL. CDR3 amino acids: CASSHGLAGGRYEQYF. For the CDR3, the DNA is TGCGCCAGCAGCCACGGACTAGCGGGGGGCCGCTACGAGCAGTACTTC.

This sequence joins TRBV12-5 and TRBJ2-6, with 9 bases identical to TRBD1. Germline V lookup: CDR1 LGHNT, CDR2 FRNRAP. There are 18 residues in the CDR3. The V segment lost 3 bases and the J segment 0 bases; nucleotides outside the gene matches: 6. The CDR3 loop is CASGLLTGGYSGANVLTF. The CDR3 DNA is TGTGCTAGTGGTTTACTAACAGGGGGCTACTCTGGGGCCAACGTCCTGACTTTC.

DNA for the CDR3: TGTGCCAGCAGCGTTGCCAGCCAAGAGACCCAGTACTTC. Protein: CASSVASQETQYF. This sequence joins TRBV9 and TRBJ2-5, with D hard to call. CDR3 size: 13 residues. V lost 2 bases, J lost 1 base, and 6 bases lay in between. Looked up from germline, CDR1 is SGDLS and CDR2 is YYNGEE.

This clone was picked up a small number of times. This rearrangement joins TRBV7-9 to TRBJ2-3; D ambiguous. V lost 5 bases and J lost 1, with 7 bases in between. The length of the CDR3 is 13 residues. Germline lookup yields CDR1 SEHNR and CDR2 FQNEAQ (reference sequence). CDR3 in DNA: TGTGCCAGCAGCAGAGGCGGCACAGATACGCAGTATTTT. It encodes CASSRGGTDTQYF.

The chain has TRBV9 and TRBJ2-7; D not certain. The CDR3 has 13 residues. Trimming left V 0 bases short and J 0 bases short, with 4 bases between. Germline CDR1 and CDR2: SGDLS and YYNGEE. DNA for the CDR3: TGTGCCAGCAGCGTAGAGAGCTCCTACGAGCAGTACTTC. It is translated as CASSVESSYEQYF.

This chain connects TRBV7-9 to TRBJ1-1; 7 nucleotides align to TRBD1. This CDR3 is 16 amino acids long. Per the germline V gene, CDR1 is SEHNR and CDR2 is FQNEAQ (reference sequence). V shed 1 base and J 7 bases; nucleotides not matched to a gene: 12. CDR3 in amino acids: CASSLGGGRGDSEAFF. DNA of the CDR3: TGTGCCAGCAGCTTAGGAGGGGGCAGGGGGGACAGTGAAGCTTTCTTT.

This clone was found a few times. The chain recombines TRBV28 with TRBJ1-4; the D gene is possibly TRBD1 (6 bases). The germline V gene encodes CDR1 MDHEN and CDR2 SYDVKM. The CDR3 extends over 13 amino acids. V lost 6 bases to trimming and J lost 8 bases, with 13 bases between them. The CDR3 DNA is TGTGCCAGCAGCAGGGGCTCAAGGGAAAAACTGTTTTTT. It is translated as CASSRGSREKLFF.